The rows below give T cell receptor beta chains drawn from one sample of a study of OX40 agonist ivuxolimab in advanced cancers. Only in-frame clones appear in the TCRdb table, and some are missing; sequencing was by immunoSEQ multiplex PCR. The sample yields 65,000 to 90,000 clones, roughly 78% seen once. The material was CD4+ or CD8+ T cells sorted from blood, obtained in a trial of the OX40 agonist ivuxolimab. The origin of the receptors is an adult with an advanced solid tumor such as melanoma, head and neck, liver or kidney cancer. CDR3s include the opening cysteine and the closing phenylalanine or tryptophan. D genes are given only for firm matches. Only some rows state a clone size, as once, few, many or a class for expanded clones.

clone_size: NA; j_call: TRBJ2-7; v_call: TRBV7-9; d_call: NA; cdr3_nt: TGTGCCAGCAGCTCGGAGAACTACGAGCAGTACTTC; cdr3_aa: CASSSENYEQYF
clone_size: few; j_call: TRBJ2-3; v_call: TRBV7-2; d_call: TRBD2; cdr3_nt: TGTGCCAGCAGCTTGACTAGCGGGGGCCGAGATACGCAGTATTTT; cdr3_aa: CASSLTSGGRDTQYF
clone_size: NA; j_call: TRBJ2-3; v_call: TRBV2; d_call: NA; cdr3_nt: TGTGCCAGCAGTGAAGGACAGGTTCACACAGATACGCAGTATTTT; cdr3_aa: CASSEGQVHTDTQYF
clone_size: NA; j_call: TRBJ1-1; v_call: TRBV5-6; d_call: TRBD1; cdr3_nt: TGTGCCAGCAGCTGGGGACAGCAGAAAGCTTTCTTT; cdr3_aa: CASSWGQQKAFF
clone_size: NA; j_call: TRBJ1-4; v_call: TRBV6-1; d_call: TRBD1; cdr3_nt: TGTGCCAGCACCACAGGGGTCGGCGTTTTCGAAAAACTGTTTTTT; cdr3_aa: CASTTGVGVFEKLFF
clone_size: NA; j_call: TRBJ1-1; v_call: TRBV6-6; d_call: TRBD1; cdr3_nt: TGTGCCACCCGGACAGGGGGAAGGAGCACTGAAGCTTTCTTT; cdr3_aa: CATRTGGRSTEAFF
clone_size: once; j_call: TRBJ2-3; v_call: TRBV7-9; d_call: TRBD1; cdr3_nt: TGTGCCAGCAGCTTAGCCGGGACAGCGAACCCCACAGATACGCAGTATTTT; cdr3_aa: CASSLAGTANPTDTQYF
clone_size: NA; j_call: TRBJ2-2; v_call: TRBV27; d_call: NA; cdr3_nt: TGTGCCAGCAGTTTAGAGGGGGGCGGGTATAACGGGGAGCTGTTTTTT; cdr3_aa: CASSLEGGGYNGELFF
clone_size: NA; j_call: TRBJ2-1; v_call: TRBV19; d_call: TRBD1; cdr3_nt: TGTGCCAGTAGCGACAGGGGTAGGGTGGATGAGCAGTTCTTC; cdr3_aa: CASSDRGRVDEQFF
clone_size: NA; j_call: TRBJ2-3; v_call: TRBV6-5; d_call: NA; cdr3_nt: TGTGCCAGCAGAGGGGGACGGAGCACAGATACGCAGTATTTT; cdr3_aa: CASRGGRSTDTQYF
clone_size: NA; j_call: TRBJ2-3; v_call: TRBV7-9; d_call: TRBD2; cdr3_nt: TGTGCCAGCAGCTTTTCTCTAGCGGGGTCTACAGATACGCAGTATTTT; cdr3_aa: CASSFSLAGSTDTQYF
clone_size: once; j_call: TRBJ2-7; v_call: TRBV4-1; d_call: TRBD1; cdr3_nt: TGCGCCAGCAGCCCTATGGGGGGACAGGGGATCTACGAGCAGTACTTC; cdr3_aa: CASSPMGGQGIYEQYF
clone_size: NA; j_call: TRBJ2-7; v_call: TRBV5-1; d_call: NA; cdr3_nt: TGCGCCAGCAGCTTGGGGGACTACGAGCAGTACTTC; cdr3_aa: CASSLGDYEQYF
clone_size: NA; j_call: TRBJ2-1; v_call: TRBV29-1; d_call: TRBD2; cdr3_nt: TGCAGCGTTGGACGACGGGGGGGAGGTAGGACGAATGAGCAGTTCTTC; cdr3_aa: CSVGRRGGGRTNEQFF
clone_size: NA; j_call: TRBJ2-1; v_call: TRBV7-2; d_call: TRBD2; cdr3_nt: TGTGCCAGCAGCTTTGGACTAGCGTACAATGAGCAGTTCTTC; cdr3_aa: CASSFGLAYNEQFF
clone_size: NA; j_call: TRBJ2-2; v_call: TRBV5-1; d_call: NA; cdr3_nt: TGCGCCAGCAGCTTGGGTCCAGAGACGAACACCGGGGAGCTGTTTTTT; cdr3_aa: CASSLGPETNTGELFF
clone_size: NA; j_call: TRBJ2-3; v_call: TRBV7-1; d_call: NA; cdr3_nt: TGTGCCAGCAGTCCAGGCGCGGGAAGGGTGGGGGATACGCAGTATTTT; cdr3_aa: CASSPGAGRVGDTQYF
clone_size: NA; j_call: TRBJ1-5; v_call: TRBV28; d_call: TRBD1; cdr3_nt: TGTGCCAGCAGTTGGTCGGGACAGAGCAATCAGCCCCAGCATTTT; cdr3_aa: CASSWSGQSNQPQHF
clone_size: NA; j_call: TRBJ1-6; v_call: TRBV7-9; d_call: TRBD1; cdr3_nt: TGTGCCAGCAGCTTCGCGACAGGGGCTAATTCACCCCTCCACTTT; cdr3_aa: CASSFATGANSPLHF
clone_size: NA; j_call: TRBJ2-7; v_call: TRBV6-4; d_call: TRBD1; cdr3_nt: TGTGCCAGCAGGTTACTGGGACAGGGGGCCTACGAGCAGTACTTC; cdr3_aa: CASRLLGQGAYEQYF
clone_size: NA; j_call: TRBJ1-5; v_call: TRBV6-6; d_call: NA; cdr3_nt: TGCTCTACCGGACAGCAGAACTTCAATCAGCCCCAGCATTTT; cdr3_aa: CSTGQQNFNQPQHF
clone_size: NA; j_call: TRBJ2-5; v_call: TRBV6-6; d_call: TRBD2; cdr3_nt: TGTGCCAGCAGTTCTCCGGCTAGCGGCATAGAGACCCAGTACTTC; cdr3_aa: CASSSPASGIETQYF
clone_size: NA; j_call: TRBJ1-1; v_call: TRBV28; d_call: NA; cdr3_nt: TGTGCCAGCAGTACCCACGGACTTGAAGCTTTCTTT; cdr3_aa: CASSTHGLEAFF
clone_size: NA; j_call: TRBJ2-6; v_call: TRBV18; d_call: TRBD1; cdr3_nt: TGTGCCAGCTCCGGACAGGTATTTGGGGCCAACGTCCTGACTTTC; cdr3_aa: CASSGQVFGANVLTF
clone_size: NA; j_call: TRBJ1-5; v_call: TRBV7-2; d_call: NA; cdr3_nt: TGTGCCAGCAGCTTAGCATATGACCGGGCCCAGCCCCAGCATTTT; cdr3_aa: CASSLAYDRAQPQHF
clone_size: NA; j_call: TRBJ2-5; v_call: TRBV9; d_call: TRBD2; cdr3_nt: TGTGCCAGCAGCGTAGGACTAGCGGGAGCGGAGACCCAGTACTTC; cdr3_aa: CASSVGLAGAETQYF
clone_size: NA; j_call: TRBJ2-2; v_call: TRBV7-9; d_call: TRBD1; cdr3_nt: TGTGCCAGCAGCCGTTCCGGGACAGGGGAGAGTGTCGGGGAGCTGTTTTTT; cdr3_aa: CASSRSGTGESVGELFF
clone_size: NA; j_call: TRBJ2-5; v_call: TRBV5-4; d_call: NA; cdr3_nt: TGTGCCAGCAGCCGGGACTCTCAAGAGACCCAGTACTTC; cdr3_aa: CASSRDSQETQYF
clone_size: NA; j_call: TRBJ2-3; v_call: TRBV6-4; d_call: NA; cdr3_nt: TGTGCCAGCAGTGCCCAGGGTGGGGCAGATACGCAGTATTTT; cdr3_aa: CASSAQGGADTQYF
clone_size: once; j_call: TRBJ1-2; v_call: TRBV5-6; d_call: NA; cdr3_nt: TGTGCCAGCAGCCCCGGGGACTATGGCTACACCTTC; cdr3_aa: CASSPGDYGYTF
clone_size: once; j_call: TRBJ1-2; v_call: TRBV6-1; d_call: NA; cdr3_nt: TGTGCCAGCAGTGAACCAAACGGACAGCCAGATGGCTACACCTTC; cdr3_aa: CASSEPNGQPDGYTF
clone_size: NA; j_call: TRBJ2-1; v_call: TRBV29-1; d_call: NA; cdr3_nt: TGCAGCCTGGGATGGCAGGGTGAGCAGTTCTTC; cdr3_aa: CSLGWQGEQFF
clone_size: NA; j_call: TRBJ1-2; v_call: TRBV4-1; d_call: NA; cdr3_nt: TGCGCCAGCAGCCAACCCGACACGCCACTCTATGGCTACACCTTC; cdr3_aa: CASSQPDTPLYGYTF
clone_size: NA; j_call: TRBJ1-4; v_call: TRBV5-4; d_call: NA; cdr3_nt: TGTGCCAGCAGCCTTTTGGGGAATGAAAAACTGTTTTTT; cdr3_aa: CASSLLGNEKLFF
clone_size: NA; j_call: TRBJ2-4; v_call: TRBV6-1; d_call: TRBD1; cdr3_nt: TGTGCCAGTGGGACAGGGAAAAACATTCAGTACTTC; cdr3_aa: CASGTGKNIQYF
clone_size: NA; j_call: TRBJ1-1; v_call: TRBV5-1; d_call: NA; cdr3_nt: TGCGCCAGCAGCCCAAACGCTGACAAGAACACTGAAGCTTTCTTT; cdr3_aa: CASSPNADKNTEAFF